This section outlines one T cell receptor (beta chain) sequence together with its context. A much larger clone lies a single base off, so this may be a read error. This sample was included in a study of tumor and adjacent non-tumor tissue in lung cancer. In the study overall: Histology: about a dozen adenocarcinoma, a couple of squamous cell carcinoma, 1 small cell lung cancer. Samples averaged roughly 4.3 million productive TCRbeta reads each.

Three rounds of nested PCR, following a modified ARM-PCR protocol, produced the TCRbeta library. TCRdb passed the multiplex PCR reads through MiXCR, listing each CDR3 protein once. The sample yields around 200,000 distinct CDR3 sequences, 70% to 75% seen once. No cell sorting was done before RNA was extracted from the tissue. Newly diagnosed lung cancer patients had thoracic surgery in China, August–November 2014, without prior chemotherapy. The germline CDR1 and CDR2 sequences are LGHNA and YSLEER. This CDR3 contains 13 residues. This sequence was found in a man aged 55 to 70 with non-small cell lung cancer. The genes are TRBV4-3 and TRBJ1-1; D might be TRBD1 (6 bases). Sequencing input: lung tumor tissue. The CDR3 bases are TGCGGCAGCAGCCAAGAACAGGGCGCTGAAGCTTTCTTT. Protein sequence: CGSSQEQGAEAFF.